This is a list of T cell receptor beta chains from one sample in a study of blood T cell repertoires in COVID-19. Generated by immunoSEQ multiplex PCR, the TCRdb table keeps only in-frame clones and is missing some. The data show tens of thousands of clones, more than 75% seen once. Material for sequencing was peripheral blood. These receptor sequences come from a man aged 45-65 years with active or convalescent COVID-19. The CDR3 runs from the conserved cysteine through the conserved F or W.

j_call,v_call,cdr3_aa
TRBJ2-7,TRBV19,CASSQDSPYEQYF
TRBJ1-1,TRBV7-8,CASSLGTGDVTEAFF
TRBJ2-3,TRBV10-3,CAIRHDTDTQYF
TRBJ1-2,TRBV28,CASSLDSYGYTF
TRBJ1-4,TRBV21-1,CASSTTGPGEKLFF
TRBJ2-3,TRBV5-6,CASSLVTGTRTDTQYF
TRBJ1-2,TRBV30,CAWSVHQANYGYTF
TRBJ2-5,TRBV7-2,CASSPTRDSQETQYF
TRBJ2-1,TRBV6-1,CASSDQGQSSYNEQFF
TRBJ1-1,TRBV27,CASSLSIGAGRSTEAFF
TRBJ1-1,TRBV18,CASSADRKQLMNTEAFF
TRBJ1-3,TRBV5-6,CASSYRTGGGTGSGNTIYF
TRBJ2-7,TRBV28,CASTLGGANSYEQYF
TRBJ2-3,TRBV7-9,CASSPKGLSTDTQYF
TRBJ2-1,TRBV11-2,CASSFSVLGANEQFF
TRBJ2-5,TRBV3-1/TRBV3-2,CASSQDRETQYF
TRBJ2-3,TRBV18,CASSLGTAITDTQYF
TRBJ2-2,TRBV6-5,CASSSGQGDGELFF
TRBJ1-6,TRBV30,CACIRGYNSPLHF
TRBJ2-1,TRBV6-6,CASSLGTSGGEQFF
TRBJ2-7,TRBV30,CAWERQNAYEQYF
TRBJ2-5,TRBV28,CASSSPRAAQETQYF
TRBJ1-2,TRBV10-2,CATTTQETVPPGYTF
TRBJ2-5,TRBV11-3,CASSSLHRQGARGKETQYF
TRBJ1-1,TRBV19,CASSPRTGNTEAFF
TRBJ2-7,TRBV15,CATSREITGVGEQYF